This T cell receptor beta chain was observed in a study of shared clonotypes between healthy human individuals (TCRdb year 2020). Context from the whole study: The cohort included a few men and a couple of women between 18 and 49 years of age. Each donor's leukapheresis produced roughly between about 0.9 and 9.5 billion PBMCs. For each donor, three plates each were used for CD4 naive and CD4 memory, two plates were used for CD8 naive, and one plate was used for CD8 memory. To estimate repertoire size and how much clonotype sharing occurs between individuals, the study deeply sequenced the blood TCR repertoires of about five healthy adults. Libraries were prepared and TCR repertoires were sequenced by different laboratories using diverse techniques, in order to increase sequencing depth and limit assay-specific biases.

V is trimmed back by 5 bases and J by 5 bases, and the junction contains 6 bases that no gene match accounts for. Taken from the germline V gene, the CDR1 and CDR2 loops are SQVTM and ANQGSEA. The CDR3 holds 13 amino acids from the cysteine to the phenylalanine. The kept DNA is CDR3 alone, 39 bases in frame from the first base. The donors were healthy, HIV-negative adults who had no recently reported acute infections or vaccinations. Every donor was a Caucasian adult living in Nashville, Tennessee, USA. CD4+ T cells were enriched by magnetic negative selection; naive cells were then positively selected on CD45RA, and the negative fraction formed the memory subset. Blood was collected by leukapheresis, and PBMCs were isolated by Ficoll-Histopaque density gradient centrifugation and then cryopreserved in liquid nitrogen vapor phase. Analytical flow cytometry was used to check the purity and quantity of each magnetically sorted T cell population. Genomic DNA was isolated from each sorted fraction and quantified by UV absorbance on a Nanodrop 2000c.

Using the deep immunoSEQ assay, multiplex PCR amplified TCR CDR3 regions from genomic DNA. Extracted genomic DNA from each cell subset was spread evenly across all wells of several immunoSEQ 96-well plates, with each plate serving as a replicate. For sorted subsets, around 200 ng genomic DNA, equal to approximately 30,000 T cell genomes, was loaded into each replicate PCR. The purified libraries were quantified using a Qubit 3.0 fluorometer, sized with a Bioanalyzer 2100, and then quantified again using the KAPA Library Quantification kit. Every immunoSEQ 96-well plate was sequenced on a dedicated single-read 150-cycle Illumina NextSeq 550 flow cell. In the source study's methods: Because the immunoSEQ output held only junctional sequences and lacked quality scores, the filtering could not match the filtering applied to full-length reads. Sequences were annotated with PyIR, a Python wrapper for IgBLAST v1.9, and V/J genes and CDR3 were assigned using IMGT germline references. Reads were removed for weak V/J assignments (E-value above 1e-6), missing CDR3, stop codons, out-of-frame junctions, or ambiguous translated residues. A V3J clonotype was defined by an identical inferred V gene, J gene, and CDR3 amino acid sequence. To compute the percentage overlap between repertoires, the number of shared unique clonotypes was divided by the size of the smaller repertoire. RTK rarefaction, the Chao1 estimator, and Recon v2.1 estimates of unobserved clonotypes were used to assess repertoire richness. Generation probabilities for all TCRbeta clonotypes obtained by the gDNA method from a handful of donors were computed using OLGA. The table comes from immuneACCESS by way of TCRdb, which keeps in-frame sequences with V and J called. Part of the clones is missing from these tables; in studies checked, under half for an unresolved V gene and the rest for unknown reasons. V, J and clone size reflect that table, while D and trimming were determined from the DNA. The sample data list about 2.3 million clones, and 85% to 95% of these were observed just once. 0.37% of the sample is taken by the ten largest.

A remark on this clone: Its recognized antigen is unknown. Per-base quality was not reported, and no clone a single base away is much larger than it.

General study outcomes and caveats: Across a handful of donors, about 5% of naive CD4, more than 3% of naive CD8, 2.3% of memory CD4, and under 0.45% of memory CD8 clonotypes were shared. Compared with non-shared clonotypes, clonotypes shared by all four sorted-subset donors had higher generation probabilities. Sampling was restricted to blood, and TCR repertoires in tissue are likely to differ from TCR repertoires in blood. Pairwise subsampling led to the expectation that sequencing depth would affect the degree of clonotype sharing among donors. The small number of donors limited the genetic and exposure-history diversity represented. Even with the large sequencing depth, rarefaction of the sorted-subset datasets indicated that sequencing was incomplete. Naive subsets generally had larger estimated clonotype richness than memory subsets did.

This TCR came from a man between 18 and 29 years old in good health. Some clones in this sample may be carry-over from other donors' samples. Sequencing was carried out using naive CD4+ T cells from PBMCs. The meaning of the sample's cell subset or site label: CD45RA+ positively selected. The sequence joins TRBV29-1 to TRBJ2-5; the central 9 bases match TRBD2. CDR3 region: CSVRAGGQETQYF. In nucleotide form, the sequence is TGCAGCGTTAGGGCGGGAGGGCAGGAGACCCAGTACTTC. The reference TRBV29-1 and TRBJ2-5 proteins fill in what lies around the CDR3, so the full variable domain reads SAVISQKPSRDICQRGTSLTIQCQVDSQVTMMFWYRQQPGQSLTLIATANQGSEATYESGFVIDKFPISRPNLTFSTLTVSNMSPEDSSIYLCSVRAGGQETQYFGPGTRLLVL.